This T cell receptor beta chain was sequenced for a study of cytomegalovirus exposure and HLA in healthy donors. Study as a whole: Unique TCR beta sequences numbering 117 million came from about 179 million T cells in an earlier analysis.

To note about this clone: Its antigen is unknown.

Study-level findings and limits: A later analysis revealed that TCR association rates differed between HLA loci, peaking at DRB1 and bottoming out at HLA-C. Previous analysis showed most TCR beta V segments were productive about 87% or about 30% of the time.

After removal of 3 bases from V and 4 bases from J, the junction contained 5 bases not matched to a gene. The CDR3 runs to 15 residues. Germline V gives CDR1 SNHLY, CDR2 FYNNEI. 13 Jbeta primers and 60 Vbeta primers were used for the PCR. Profiling relied on immunoSEQ multiplex PCR, and the TCRdb table lists in-frame clones only, not all of them. The data contain approximately 220,000 clones, 82% of them singletons. This TCR was recovered from a man aged 40-49 years in good health and CMV-seropositive. The sequenced material came from PBMCs. This rearrangement joins TRBV2 to TRBJ2-1; 8 positions agree with TRBD2. In nucleotides, the CDR3 is TGTGCCAGCAGTGAGGAGCGGGGGCCTTACAATGAGCAGTTCTTC. Translation: CASSEERGPYNEQFF.